This entry features one T cell receptor beta chain sequence. Its antigen is still unknown. Sequenced by immunoSEQ multiplex PCR; TCRdb stores in-frame clones only, minus some. The table has around 87,000 clones, 85% to 95% seen once. This entry belongs to a study of graft-versus-host responses after intestinal transplantation. Study-level points and caveats: Early after transplant, HvG clones declined as circulating GvH clones peaked. Those patients showing graft-donor T cell macrochimerism displayed high graft-versus-host to host-versus-graft clonal ratios in allografts.

The CDR3 covers 16 residues. V dropped 1 base and J dropped 3; count of bases not matched to a gene: 6. CDR1 and CDR2 (germline): SGHDT, YYEEEE. This receptor was obtained from a human donor who was the organ donor for an intestinal transplant. The rearrangement joins TRBV5-6 to TRBJ2-3; 9 bases line up with TRBD1. The sample was unstimulated CD8+ T cells sorted from spleen or lymph node cells, taken before transplant. Here the CDR3 DNA reads TGTGCCAGCAGCTTGCATATCGGGACAGGGACAGATACGCAGTATTTT. Translated, it gives CASSLHIGTGTDTQYF.